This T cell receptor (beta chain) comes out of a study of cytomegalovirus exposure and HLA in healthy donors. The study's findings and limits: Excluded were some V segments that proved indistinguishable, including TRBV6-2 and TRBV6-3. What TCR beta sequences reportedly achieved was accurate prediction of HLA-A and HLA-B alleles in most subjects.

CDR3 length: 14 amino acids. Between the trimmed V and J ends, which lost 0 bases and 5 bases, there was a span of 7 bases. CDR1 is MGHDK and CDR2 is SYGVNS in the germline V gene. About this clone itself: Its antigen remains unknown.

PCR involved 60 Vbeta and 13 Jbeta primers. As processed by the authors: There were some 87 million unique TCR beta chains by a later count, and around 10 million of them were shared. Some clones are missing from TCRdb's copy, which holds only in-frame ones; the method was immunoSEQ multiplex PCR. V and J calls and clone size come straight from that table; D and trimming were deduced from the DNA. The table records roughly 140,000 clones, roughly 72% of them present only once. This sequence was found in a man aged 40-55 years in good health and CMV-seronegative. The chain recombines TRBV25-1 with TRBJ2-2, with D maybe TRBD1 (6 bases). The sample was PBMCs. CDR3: CASSEYGTTGELFF. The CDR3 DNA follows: TGTGCCAGCAGTGAATACGGGACAACCGGGGAGCTGTTTTTT.